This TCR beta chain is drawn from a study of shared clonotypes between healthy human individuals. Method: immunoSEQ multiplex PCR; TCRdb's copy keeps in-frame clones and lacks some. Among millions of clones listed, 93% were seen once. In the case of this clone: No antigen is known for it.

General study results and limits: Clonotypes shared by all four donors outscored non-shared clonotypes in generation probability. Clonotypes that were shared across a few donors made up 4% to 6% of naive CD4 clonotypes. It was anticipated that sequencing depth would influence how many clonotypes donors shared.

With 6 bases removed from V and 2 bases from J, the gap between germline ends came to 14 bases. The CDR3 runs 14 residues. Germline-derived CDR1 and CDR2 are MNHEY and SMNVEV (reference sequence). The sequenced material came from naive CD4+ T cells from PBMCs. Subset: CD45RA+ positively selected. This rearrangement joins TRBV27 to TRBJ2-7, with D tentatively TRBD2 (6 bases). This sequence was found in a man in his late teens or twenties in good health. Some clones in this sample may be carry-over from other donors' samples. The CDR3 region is CASSQPGLPYEQYF. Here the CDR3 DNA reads TGTGCCAGCAGCCAACCGGGACTTCCCTACGAGCAGTACTTC.